These 25 T cell receptor beta chains share one sample of origin, sequenced in a study of graft-versus-host responses after intestinal transplantation. The table came from immunoSEQ multiplex PCR; TCRdb's copy has only in-frame clones and leaves some out. The data contain about 86,000 clones, about 91% of them seen just once; the ten biggest clones take up approximately 0.54%. Their antigens are not known. The sample here was unstimulated CD8+ T cells sorted from spleen or lymph node cells, taken before intestinal transplant. Source of these receptors: a human donor who received an intestinal transplant.

Of note for this clone: Other DNA sequences in this sample translate to the same CDR3. The V gene is TRBV6-1, the J gene TRBJ2-7, with D possibly matching TRBD1 (5 bases). This CDR3 spans 13 amino acids. V was cut by 4 bases and J by 2 bases, with 9 bases left in between. Germline V gene sequence: CDR1 MNHNS, CDR2 SASEGT. The DNA for the CDR3 is TGTGCCAGCAGTGCGAGACAGCCCTACGAGCAGTACTTC. This gives the protein CASSARQPYEQYF.

This sequence joins TRBV7-2 and TRBJ1-3, with D possibly matching TRBD1 (6 bases). The CDR3 spans 15 residues. Per germline, CDR1 SGHTA and CDR2 FQGNSA. The V gene lost 4 bases and the J gene lost 2 bases, with 12 bases spanning the gap. The CDR3 coding sequence is TGTGCCAGCAGCTCGGACAGTTCTCCTGGAAACACCATATATTTT. As protein: CASSSDSSPGNTIYF.

The J gene is TRBJ1-2, the V gene TRBV2; 8 bases fit TRBD1. V gave up 8 bases and J gave up 5 bases; unmatched junction bases: 7. The CDR3 totals 13 residues. The germline V gene has CDR1 SNHLY and CDR2 FYNNEI. The CDR3 protein is CASYWTGTYGYTF. CDR3 DNA sequence: TGTGCCAGCTACTGGACAGGGACTTATGGCTACACCTTC.

The chain carries TRBV7-6 and TRBJ2-3; TRBD1 matches 8 bases. CDR1 and CDR2 from the germline V gene are SGHVS and FNYEAQ. The V segment lost 4 bases and the J segment 0 bases; nucleotides outside the gene matches: 3. The CDR3 consists of 15 residues. CDR3 in DNA: TGTGCCAGCAGCTACCGGGACAGGAGCACAGATACGCAGTATTTT. This translates into CASSYRDRSTDTQYF.

This chain links TRBV7-2 with TRBJ2-1, with a possible D match to TRBD1 (5 bases). This CDR3 contains 13 residues. Deletions cut 5 bases from V and 5 bases from J, with 10 bases between. Per the germline V gene, CDR1 is SGHTA and CDR2 is FQGNSA. The CDR3 protein is CASSPSDNNEQFF. CDR3 in DNA: TGTGCCAGCAGCCCGTCGGACAACAATGAGCAGTTCTTC.

Only a few counts were recorded for this clone. V is TRBV2 and J is TRBJ2-7; possibly TRBD2 for D (6 bases). Germline CDR1 reads SNHLY; CDR2 reads FYNNEI. V was pared by 7 bases and J by 1 base, with 11 bases between. The CDR3 has 13 amino acids. The CDR3 DNA follows: TGTGCCAGCACCGGGACTCAGTCCTACGAGCAGTACTTC. Translated: CASTGTQSYEQYF. The full variable domain, in which reference TRBV2 and TRBJ2-7 provide the parts outside the CDR3, is EPEVTQTPSHQVTQMGQEVILRCVPISNHLYFYWYRQILGQKVEFLVSFYNNEISEKSEIFDDQFSVERPDGSNFTLKIRSTKLEDSAMYFCASTGTQSYEQYFGPGTRLTVT.

Note on this clone: Additional DNA sequences in this sample encode the identical CDR3. The chain employs TRBV9 and TRBJ2-3; TRBD2 matches at 8 bases. Germline assignment: CDR1 SGDLS and CDR2 YYNGEE. CDR3 length equals 14 residues. The trim removed 8 bases at V and 6 bases at J, leaving 11 bases unmatched. For the CDR3, the DNA is TGTGCCAGTACCCTGGGAGCGGGGGAGGATACGCAGTATTTT. Its translation: CASTLGAGEDTQYF.

The V call is TRBV4-3, the J call TRBJ1-1, with D perhaps TRBD1 (6 bases). CDR3 size: 16 residues. Germline V gene sequence: CDR1 LGHNA, CDR2 YSLEER. The V gene lost 1 base and the J gene lost 4 bases, with 16 bases spanning the gap. The CDR3 region is CASSQGTPGALTEAFF. In DNA, the CDR3 is TGCGCCAGCAGCCAAGGGACACCAGGGGCCCTCACTGAAGCTTTCTTT.

This rearrangement joins TRBV6-5 to TRBJ2-5; the match to TRBD1 covers 8 bases. CDR1 MNHEY and CDR2 SVGAGI come from the germline V gene. The J segment lost 5 bases and the V segment lost 2 bases, leaving 10 bases of the junction unmatched. This CDR3 spans 16 amino acids. This chain's CDR3 is CASSYGAGGAGETQYF. Written as DNA, the CDR3 is TGTGCCAGCAGTTACGGGGCAGGGGGCGCGGGGGAGACCCAGTACTTC.

V usage is TRBV5-6 and J usage is TRBJ2-7; D is undetermined. CDR1 SGHDT and CDR2 YYEEEE come from the germline V gene. This CDR3 contains 13 residues. V lost 2 bases and J 2 bases, leaving 8 bases between the germline ends. The CDR3: CASSLFLTYEQYF. As DNA, the CDR3 is TGTGCCAGCAGCTTATTCTTAACCTACGAGCAGTACTTC.

The J gene is TRBJ2-7, the V gene TRBV5-5, with 10 bases fitting TRBD1. The germline V gene has CDR1 SGHKS and CDR2 YYEKEE (reference sequence). Losses at the gene ends were 2 bases for V and 4 bases for J; bases not matched to a gene: 3. The CDR3 runs to 14 residues. Here the CDR3 DNA reads TGTGCCAGCAGCTTCGGACAGGGGGTGTACGAGCAGTACTTC. Protein sequence: CASSFGQGVYEQYF. The full variable domain, rest sourced from reference TRBV5-5 and TRBJ2-7, is DAGVTQSPTHLIKTRGQQVTLRCSPISGHKSVSWYQQVLGQGPQFIFQYYEKEERGRGNFPDRFSARQFPNYSSELNVNALLLGDSALYLCASSFGQGVYEQYFGPGTRLTVT.

This clone was counted a single time. The rearrangement links TRBV5-6 to TRBJ2-7, with D uncertain. Germline-derived CDR1 and CDR2 are SGHDT and YYEEEE. Trimming shortened V by 0 bases and J by 9 bases, and 16 bases separated the two germline ends. This CDR3 comprises 14 residues. CDR3 in amino acids: CASSLGSSRQWQYF. CDR3 DNA sequence: TGTGCCAGCAGCTTGGGGAGTTCTCGTCAATGGCAGTACTTC.

V is TRBV11-3 and J is TRBJ2-1; TRBD1 matches 10 bases. Germline CDR1 reads SGHNT; CDR2 reads YENEEA. The CDR3 extends over 14 amino acids. The V segment lost 5 bases and the J segment 5 bases; nucleotides outside the gene matches: 3. The CDR3 DNA is TGTGCCAGCAGCCCGGGGACAGGGGACAATGAGCAGTTCTTC. The encoded protein is CASSPGTGDNEQFF.

This clone appeared a single time. This chain uses TRBV5-3 with TRBJ1-2, with TRBD1 identical over 12 bases. TRBV5-3 is an ORF, with its function uncertain. The V gene end was trimmed by 9 bases and the J gene end by 5 bases; junction bases not matched to a gene: 11. The CDR3 loop spans 15 amino acids. The CDR3 DNA sequence: TGTGCCACCCCACGCCGGGACAGGGGGCGTTATGGCTACACCTTC. This sequence encodes CATPRRDRGRYGYTF.

V gene TRBV10-1 combines with J gene TRBJ2-7; D gene uncertain. V was clipped by 8 bases and J by 3 bases, with 11 bases between them. Germline assignment: CDR1 WNHNN and CDR2 SYGVQD (reference sequence). This CDR3 region has 12 residues. CDR3 bases: TGCGCCAGCTCCCACCCCGGCTACGAGCAGTACTTC. Its protein product is CASSHPGYEQYF.

CDR3 in DNA: TGCGCCAGCAGCTTGCGGACAGGATGGGGCACTGAAGCTTTCTTT. Protein product: CASSLRTGWGTEAFF. The chain recombines TRBV5-1 with TRBJ1-1; 7 bases match TRBD1. The CDR3 has 15 residues. Germline V lookup: CDR1 SGHRS, CDR2 YFSETQ. The J segment lost 4 bases and the V segment lost 1 base, leaving 7 bases of the junction unmatched. Supplemented by reference TRBV5-1 and TRBJ1-1, the full variable domain reads KAGVTQTPRYLIKTRGQQVTLSCSPISGHRSVSWYQQTPGQGLQFLFEYFSETQRNKGNFPGRFSGRQFSNSRSEMNVSTLELGDSALYLCASSLRTGWGTEAFFGQGTRLTVV.

This chain links TRBV4-1 with TRBJ2-7, with TRBD1 matching 9 bases. The J segment lost 2 bases and the V segment lost 4 bases, leaving 3 bases of the junction unmatched. The CDR3 length is 14 residues. Germline CDR1 reads MGHRA; CDR2 reads YSYEKL. CDR3 in DNA: TGCGCCAGCAGCCCCCGGGACAGGGCCTACGAGCAGTACTTC. Translated, it gives CASSPRDRAYEQYF.

The chain's CDR3 is CASILSGWGGELFF. The CDR3 nucleotides are TGTGCCAGCATTCTCTCGGGGTGGGGCGGGGAGCTGTTTTTT. V usage is TRBV6-1 and J usage is TRBJ2-2; the D gene is possibly TRBD2 (5 bases). CDR1 is MNHNS, CDR2 SASEGT, per germline. The CDR3 has 14 amino acids. Trimming shortened V by 7 bases and J by 7 bases, and 16 bases separated the two germline ends.

V and J are TRBV15 and TRBJ2-7; 10 nucleotides agree with TRBD1. V gave up 4 bases and J gave up 3 bases; unmatched junction bases: 3. The V gene's germline CDR1 is LNHNV and CDR2 YYDKDF (reference sequence). This CDR3 comprises 14 residues. The CDR3 nucleotides are TGTGCCACCAGCACCCGGACAGGGGGCTACGAGCAGTACTTC. Translation: CATSTRTGGYEQYF.

The chain joins TRBV30 to TRBJ1-2; D is perhaps TRBD1 (5 bases). V was clipped by 0 bases and J by 10 bases, with 18 bases between them. The V gene's germline CDR1 is GTSNPN and CDR2 SVGIG (reference sequence). The CDR3 totals 14 residues. The CDR3 here is CAWSVLGGYRDYTF. The DNA for the CDR3 is TGTGCCTGGAGTGTACTTGGGGGGTATCGTGACTACACCTTC.

This sequence joins TRBV7-6 and TRBJ1-3, with D perhaps matching TRBD1 (5 bases). Germline CDR1 SGHVS, CDR2 FNYEAQ. The CDR3 is 15 amino acids. V was shortened by 5 bases and J by 0 bases, with 11 bases between the two germline ends. The CDR3 reads CASSPPGSSGNTIYF. In DNA form, the CDR3 reads TGTGCCAGCAGCCCACCAGGGTCCTCTGGAAACACCATATATTTT.

This chain links TRBV29-1 with TRBJ2-2; 13 nucleotides agree with TRBD2. V shed 5 bases, J shed 6 bases, and the junction held 6 bases outside the gene matches. The CDR3 extends over 15 amino acids. CDR1 is SQVTM, CDR2 ANQGSEA, per germline. The CDR3 loop is CSVITSGRAPGELFF. For the CDR3, the DNA is TGCAGCGTTATTACTAGCGGGAGGGCCCCCGGGGAGCTGTTTTTT.

The chain recombines TRBV23-1 with TRBJ1-2; TRBD1 is a possible D gene (6 bases). TRBV23-1 is placed among ORFs of uncertain function. The CDR3 is 17 residues long. V was pared by 4 bases and J by 0 bases, with 18 bases between. DNA of the CDR3: TGCGCCAGCAGTCTAATCCGAGACAGGCTGTCTAACTATGGCTACACCTTC. Its protein is CASSLIRDRLSNYGYTF.

The chain joins TRBV7-9 to TRBJ2-3; D is possibly TRBD1 (5 bases). V lost 5 bases to trimming and J lost 6 bases, with 9 bases between them. The CDR3 contains 12 residues. Germline-derived CDR1 and CDR2 are SEHNR and FQNEAQ (reference sequence). The CDR3 nucleotides read TGTGCCAGCAGCGCCAACAGGGATACGCAGTATTTT. Amino acid sequence: CASSANRDTQYF. Full variable domain (missing parts from reference TRBV7-9 and TRBJ2-3): DTGVSQNPRHKITKRGQNVTFRCDPISEHNRLYWYRQTLGQGPEFLTYFQNEAQLEKSRLLSDRFSAERPKGSFSTLEIQRTEQGDSAMYLCASSANRDTQYFGPGTRLTVL.

The chain employs TRBV7-8 and TRBJ1-1; a weak D match, TRBD1 (6 bases). V was cut by 1 base and J by 6 bases, with 18 bases left in between. The germline V gene encodes CDR1 SGHVS and CDR2 FQNEAQ. The CDR3 is 16 amino acids. Here the CDR3 reads CASSLGASLQGPEAFF. DNA for the CDR3: TGTGCCAGCAGCTTAGGGGCCTCTCTACAGGGACCTGAAGCTTTCTTT.